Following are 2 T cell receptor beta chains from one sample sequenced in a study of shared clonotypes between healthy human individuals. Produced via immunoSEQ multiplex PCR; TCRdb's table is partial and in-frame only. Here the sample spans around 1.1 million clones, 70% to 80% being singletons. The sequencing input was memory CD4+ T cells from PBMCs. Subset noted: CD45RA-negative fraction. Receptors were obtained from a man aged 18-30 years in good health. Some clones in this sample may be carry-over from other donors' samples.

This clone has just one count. CDR3 in amino acids: CASSPSTAHTEAFF. Written as DNA, the CDR3 is TGTGCCAGCTCACCAAGTACAGCTCACACTGAAGCTTTCTTT. The chain has TRBV18 and TRBJ1-1; D call uncertain. Germline CDR1 KGHSH, CDR2 LQKENI. The germline V and J ends were trimmed by 2 bases and 3 bases, with 10 bases remaining between them. CDR3 length equals 14 residues. The entire variable domain, with the rest obtained from reference TRBV18 and TRBJ1-1, is as follows: NAGVMQNPRHLVRRRGQEARLRCSPMKGHSHVYWYRQLPEEGLKFMVYLQKENIIDESGMPKERFSAEFPKEGPSILRIQQVVRGDSAAYFCASSPSTAHTEAFFGQGTRLTVV.

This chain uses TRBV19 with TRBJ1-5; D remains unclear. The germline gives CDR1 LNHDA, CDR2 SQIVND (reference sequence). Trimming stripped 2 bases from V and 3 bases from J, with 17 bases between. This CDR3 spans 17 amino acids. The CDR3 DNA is TGTGCCAGTAGTATAACCGGTGGTTCTTCCTCCAATCAGCCCCAGCATTTT. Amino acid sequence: CASSITGGSSSNQPQHF.